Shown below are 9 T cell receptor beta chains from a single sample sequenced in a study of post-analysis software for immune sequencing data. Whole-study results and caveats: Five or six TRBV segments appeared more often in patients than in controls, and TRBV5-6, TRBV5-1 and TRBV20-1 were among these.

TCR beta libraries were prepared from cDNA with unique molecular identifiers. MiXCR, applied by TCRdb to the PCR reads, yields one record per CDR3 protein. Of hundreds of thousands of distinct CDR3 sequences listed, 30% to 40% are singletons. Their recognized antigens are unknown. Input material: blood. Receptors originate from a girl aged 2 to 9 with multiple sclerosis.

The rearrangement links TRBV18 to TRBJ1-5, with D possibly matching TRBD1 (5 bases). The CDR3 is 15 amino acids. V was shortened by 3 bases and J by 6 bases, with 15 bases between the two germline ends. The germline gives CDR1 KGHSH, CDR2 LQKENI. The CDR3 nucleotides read TGTGCCAGCTCACCCCGACAGAGTGGGGTTCAGCCCCAGCATTTT. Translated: CASSPRQSGVQPQHF. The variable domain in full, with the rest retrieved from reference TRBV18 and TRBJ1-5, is NAGVMQNPRHLVRRRGQEARLRCSPMKGHSHVYWYRQLPEEGLKFMVYLQKENIIDESGMPKERFSAEFPKEGPSILRIQQVVRGDSAAYFCASSPRQSGVQPQHFGDGTRLSIL.

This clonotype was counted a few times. The CDR3 protein is CASSFGTSNQETQYF. For the CDR3, the DNA is TGTGCCAGCAGCTTCGGGACTAGCAACCAAGAGACCCAGTACTTC. J is TRBJ2-5 and V is TRBV11-2; 9 bases line up with TRBD2. CDR1 and CDR2 from the germline V gene are SGHAT and FQNNGV. This CDR3 is 15 amino acids long. V trimming: 3 bases; J trimming: 0 bases; junction bases outside the gene matches: 2.

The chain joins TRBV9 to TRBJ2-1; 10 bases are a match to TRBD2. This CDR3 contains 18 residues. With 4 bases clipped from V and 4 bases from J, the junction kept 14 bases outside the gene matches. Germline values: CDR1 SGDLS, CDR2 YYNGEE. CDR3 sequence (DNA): TGTGCCAGCAGCTTAAGTGAGCGGGAGGGCCGGAGGTACAATGAGCAGTTCTTC. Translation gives CASSLSEREGRRYNEQFF. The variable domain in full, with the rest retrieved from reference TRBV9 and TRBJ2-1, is DSGVTQTPKHLITATGQRVTLRCSPRSGDLSVYWYQQSLDQGLQFLIQYYNGEERAKGNILERFSAQQFPDLHSELNLSSLELGDSALYFCASSLSEREGRRYNEQFFGPGTRLTVL.

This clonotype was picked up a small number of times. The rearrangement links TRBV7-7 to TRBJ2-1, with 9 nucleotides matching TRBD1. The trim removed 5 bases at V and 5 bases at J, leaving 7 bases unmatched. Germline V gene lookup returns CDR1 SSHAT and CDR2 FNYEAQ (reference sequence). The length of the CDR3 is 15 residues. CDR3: CASSPTRDRDNEQFF. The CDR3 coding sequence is TGTGCCAGCAGCCCTACCCGGGACAGGGACAATGAGCAGTTCTTC.

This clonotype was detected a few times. This chain's CDR3 is CASSPVAGETDTQYF. In nucleotides, the CDR3 is TGTGCCAGCAGCCCCGTAGCGGGAGAAACAGATACGCAGTATTTT. The V gene is TRBV7-3, the J gene TRBJ2-3; 9 bases match TRBD2. CDR1 and CDR2 from the germline V gene are SGHTA and FQGTGA. Trimming cost V 5 bases and J 3 bases; bases outside gene matches: 6. The CDR3 has 15 amino acids.

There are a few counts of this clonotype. The CDR3 coding sequence is TGTGCCAGCAGCTTAGCGCCAAGACTAGCGGGCCAAGAGACCCAGTACTTC. Translating it yields CASSLAPRLAGQETQYF. V is TRBV7-2 and J is TRBJ2-5; 10 positions match TRBD2. The germline V gene has CDR1 SGHTA and CDR2 FQGNSA. The J segment lost 1 base and the V segment lost 0 bases, leaving 5 bases of the junction unmatched. The CDR3 totals 17 residues.

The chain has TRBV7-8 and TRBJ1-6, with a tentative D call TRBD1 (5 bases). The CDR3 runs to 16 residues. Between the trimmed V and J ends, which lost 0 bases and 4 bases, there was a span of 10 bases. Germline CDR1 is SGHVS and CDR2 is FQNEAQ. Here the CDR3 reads CASSLARGLYNSPLHF. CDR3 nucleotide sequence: TGTGCCAGCAGCTTAGCGCGGGGACTGTATAATTCACCCCTCCACTTT.

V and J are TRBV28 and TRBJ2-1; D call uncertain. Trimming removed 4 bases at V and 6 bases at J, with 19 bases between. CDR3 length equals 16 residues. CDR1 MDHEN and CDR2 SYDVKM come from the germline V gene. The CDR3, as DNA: TGTGCCAGCAGTTATTTTTTTATTTGCCTTTCCAATGAGCAGTTCTTC. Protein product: CASSYFFICLSNEQFF.

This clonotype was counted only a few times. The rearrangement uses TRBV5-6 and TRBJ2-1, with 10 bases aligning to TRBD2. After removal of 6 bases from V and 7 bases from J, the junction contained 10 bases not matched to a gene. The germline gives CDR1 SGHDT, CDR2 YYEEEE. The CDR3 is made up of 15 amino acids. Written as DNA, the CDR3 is TGTGCCAGCAACATAGCGGGGGGAAGTGGTAATGAGCAGTTCTTC. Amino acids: CASNIAGGSGNEQFF.